Sequencing of this T cell receptor beta chain was carried out in a study of T cells after yellow fever vaccination. General study findings and limits: Among primary-vaccination clones, most reappeared after the booster, at 95% to 96% for CD4 and roughly 88% for CD8.

TCRdb itself ran the 5' RACE reads through MiXCR, one entry per CDR3 protein. The sample carries around 100,000 distinct CDR3 sequences, under 7% recorded once. This clonotype occurred many times. As yet, its antigen is unknown. The ends were cut back, 3 bases at V and 8 bases at J, with 8 bases in the middle. The CDR3 has 12 residues. Germline V CDR1 and CDR2: MNHNY, SVGAGI (reference sequence). This clonotype was sampled from a young man who received the YFV17D yellow fever vaccine. The specimen was CD8+ T cells sorted from PBMCs, collected 10 days after the yellow fever booster vaccination. The chain links TRBV6-6 to TRBJ2-1; D remains ambiguous. The CDR3 nucleotides read TGTGCCAGCAGTTATGGGTTCGATGAGCAGTTCTTC. It is translated as CASSYGFDEQFF.